This is a list of T cell receptor beta chains from one sample in a study of neurological immune-mediated disorders. TCRdb reprocessed the 5' RACE reads via MiXCR and lists one record per CDR3 protein. The sample records tens of thousands of distinct CDR3 sequences, more than 4.5% being singletons. The sequenced sample consisted of PBMCs. The receptors were sampled from a human donor with multiple sclerosis. The donor label of this sample is uncertain. The CDR3 runs from the conserved cysteine through the conserved F or W. Fields, in order: J gene, D gene, V gene, clone size, CDR3 protein, CDR3 DNA. D genes are given only for firm matches. The listing skips clone size in some rows; elsewhere it reads once, few, many or a size class.

TRBJ2-1,.,TRBV7-9,many,CASSPEQFF,TGTGCCAGCAGTCCCGAGCAGTTCTTC
TRBJ1-1,TRBD1,TRBV10-3,many,CAISESPSGGTEAFF,TGTGCCATCAGTGAGTCCCCCTCAGGGGGCACTGAAGCTTTCTTT
TRBJ2-2,.,TRBV5-6,many,CASSLDQTGELFF,TGTGCCAGCAGCTTGGACCAAACCGGGGAGCTGTTTTTT
TRBJ1-1,.,TRBV6-1,few,CASSENAGGAFF,TGTGCCAGCAGTGAAAATGCAGGAGGGGCTTTCTTT
TRBJ2-7,.,TRBV2,many,CASSEGPRDTYEQYF,TGTGCCAGCAGTGAAGGTCCCAGGGACACCTACGAGCAGTACTTC
TRBJ1-4,.,TRBV5-1,.,CASSVVWGSNEKLFF,TGCGCCAGCAGCGTCGTCTGGGGGTCTAATGAAAAACTGTTTTTT
TRBJ2-1,.,TRBV29-1,many,CSVEGSDYNEQFF,TGCAGCGTTGAGGGCAGCGACTACAATGAGCAGTTCTTC
TRBJ1-2,TRBD1,TRBV5-1,many,CASSLDGTGARGYTF,TGCGCCAGCAGCTTGGACGGGACAGGGGCTAGAGGCTACACCTTC
TRBJ2-3,TRBD2,TRBV5-1,many,CASSLALAGGQTDTQYF,TGCGCCAGCAGCTTGGCTCTAGCGGGGGGGCAAACAGATACGCAGTATTTT
TRBJ2-2,.,TRBV7-2,many,CASSLEWGGTGELFF,TGTGCCAGCAGCTTAGAATGGGGTGGTACCGGGGAGCTGTTTTTT
TRBJ2-1,.,TRBV7-3,many,CASSLSDNEQFF,TGTGCCAGCAGCTTAAGTGACAATGAGCAGTTCTTC
TRBJ2-1,TRBD2,TRBV5-4,once,CASSGGGPYNEQFF,TGTGCCAGCTCGGGGGGGGGCCCTTACAATGAGCAGTTCTTC
TRBJ1-1,.,TRBV5-1,many,CASSLDPGAEAFF,TGCGCCAGCAGCTTGGACCCAGGCGCTGAAGCTTTCTTT
TRBJ2-1,.,TRBV5-1,many,CASSLAWGPGHNEQFF,TGCGCCAGCAGCTTGGCTTGGGGGCCAGGACACAATGAGCAGTTCTTC
TRBJ2-2,.,TRBV7-2,few,CASSLVAYTGELFF,TGTGCCAGCAGCTTAGTTGCTTACACCGGGGAGCTGTTTTTT
TRBJ1-1,.,TRBV12-3/TRBV12-4,many,CASSPRGLNTEAFF,TGTGCCAGCAGTCCTAGGGGGTTGAACACTGAAGCTTTCTTT
TRBJ2-1,TRBD1,TRBV20-1,many,CSARDPDRGYHNEQFF,TGCAGTGCTAGAGACCCCGACAGGGGCTACCACAATGAGCAGTTCTTC
TRBJ1-6,.,TRBV12-3/TRBV12-4,many,CASSLVVWRSSYNSPLHF,TGTGCCAGCAGTTTGGTGGTGTGGAGGAGCTCCTATAATTCACCCCTCCACTTT
TRBJ2-5,.,TRBV5-1,many,CASSLRDKETQYF,TGCGCCAGCAGCTTGCGGGATAAAGAGACCCAGTACTTC
TRBJ2-7,.,TRBV2,many,CASSESENLYEQYF,TGTGCCAGCAGTGAAAGTGAGAATTTGTACGAGCAGTACTTC
TRBJ2-1,.,TRBV5-1,many,CASSLRGATYYNEQFF,TGCGCCAGCAGCCTTCGGGGCGCTACTTACTACAATGAGCAGTTCTTC
TRBJ2-3,TRBD2,TRBV5-6,many,CASSFYSGGPDTQYF,TGTGCCAGCAGCTTCTACTCGGGGGGGCCAGATACGCAGTATTTT
TRBJ1-5,.,TRBV5-1,many,CASSYNRNFSNQPQHF,TGCGCCAGCAGCTACAACAGGAATTTTAGCAATCAGCCCCAGCATTTT
TRBJ2-3,.,TRBV7-6,many,CASSSHMMEGGLGNTQYF,TGTGCCAGCAGCTCTCATATGATGGAGGGCGGGCTAGGCAATACGCAGTATTTT
TRBJ2-5,.,TRBV5-5,.,CASSLGSRSQYF,TGTGCCAGCAGCTTGGGGTCCAGGAGCCAGTACTTC
TRBJ2-5,TRBD1,TRBV20-1,many,CSATGTGKTQYF,TGCAGTGCTACGGGGACAGGGAAGACCCAGTACTTC